This T cell receptor beta chain was documented in a study of shared clonotypes between healthy human individuals. Data came from immunoSEQ multiplex PCR; TCRdb stores just in-frame clones and leaves some out. The sample shows about 2.4 million clones, around 94% of them seen only once. The receptor was derived from a man in his late teens or twenties in good health. Sequencing was done on a sample of naive CD4+ T cells sorted from blood. Subset defined: CD45RA+ positively selected.

The CDR3 DNA reads as TGTGCCAGCAGCTTTGGGCAGGGTGGACTGTTTTTT. Its protein is CASSFGQGGLFF. The V call is TRBV7-2, the J call TRBJ1-4; possibly TRBD1 for D (5 bases). Germline loops: CDR1 SGHTA, CDR2 FQGNSA. The CDR3 extends over 12 amino acids. With 3 bases removed from V and 13 bases from J, the gap between germline ends came to 12 bases. The full variable domain, with the rest looked up from reference TRBV7-2 and TRBJ1-4, is GAGVSQSPSNKVTEKGKDVELRCDPISGHTALYWYRQSLGQGLEFLIYFQGNSAPDKSGLPSDRFSAERTGGSVSTLTIQRTQQEDSAVYLCASSFGQGGLFFGSGTQLSVL.